This is a list of T cell receptor beta chains from one sample in a study of somatic mutations in cytotoxic T cells in rheumatoid arthritis. TCRdb's copy holds only in-frame clones and misses some; the assay was immunoSEQ multiplex PCR. Of approximately 8,200 clones in the sample, 65% to 75% are singletons; the top ten hold about 40%. Sequences were obtained from CD8+ T cells sorted from blood. All receptors come from an adult with rheumatoid arthritis. The CDR3 runs from the conserved cysteine through the conserved F or W. A D gene is named only where the DNA matches it firmly. Expanded clones are given a class, and other clones once, few, many or no size at all.

>TRBJ1-1|TRBD1|TRBV27|NA|13
TGTGCCAGCAGTTTTTGGACAGGGACTGAAGCTTTCTTT
CASSFWTGTEAFF
>TRBJ1-2|NA|TRBV4-3|few|16
TGCGCCAGCAGCCAAGATAGGGGGGGCGCGGACTATGGCTACACCTTC
CASSQDRGGADYGYTF
>TRBJ2-2|NA|TRBV6-4|NA|13
TGTGCCAGCAGTGGGACAGACACCGGGGAGCTGTTTTTT
CASSGTDTGELFF
>TRBJ2-7|NA|TRBV27|once|13
TGTGCCAGCGGCCCTATCGGGGCCTACGAGCAGTACTTC
CASGPIGAYEQYF
>TRBJ2-2|TRBD1|TRBV5-8|NA|15
TGTGCCAGCAGCTTGAGGAACAGGGGTCGCGGGGAGCTGTTTTTT
CASSLRNRGRGELFF
>TRBJ2-6|NA|TRBV9|once|17
TGTGCCAGCAAGGGCCCCCTACTACGCTCTGGGGCCAACGTCCTGACTTTC
CASKGPLLRSGANVLTF
>TRBJ2-7|TRBD1|TRBV6-1|NA|15
TGTGCCAGCAGTGATTTGGACAGGCCCCCCTACGAGCAGTACTTC
CASSDLDRPPYEQYF
>TRBJ1-1|NA|TRBV29-1|NA|12
TGCAGCGTTAACATCAGGAGGACTGAAGCTTTCTTT
CSVNIRRTEAFF
>TRBJ2-7|NA|TRBV11-2|NA|15
TGTGCCAGCAGCTACGGGACTTCCAGCTCCTACGAGCAGTACTTC
CASSYGTSSSYEQYF
>TRBJ2-7|NA|TRBV10-1|once|13
TGCGCCAGCAGTGCCGGGTCCGGCTACGAGCAGTACTTC
CASSAGSGYEQYF
>TRBJ2-1|NA|TRBV7-9|NA|12
TGTGCCAGCAGCTTAATGGGCCAGGAGGCGTTCTTC
CASSLMGQEAFF
>TRBJ2-1|TRBD2|TRBV29-1|NA|14
TGCAGCGCTCGGGGGGAGGGGCCCTACAATGAGCAGTTCTTC
CSARGEGPYNEQFF
>TRBJ1-6|NA|TRBV2|NA|12
TGTGCCAGCCAGGGGAATAATTCACCCCTCCACTTT
CASQGNNSPLHF
>TRBJ1-4|NA|TRBV7-9|few|15
TGTGCCAGCAGCCCGAAAGGGGGAACTAATGAAAAACTGTTTTTT
CASSPKGGTNEKLFF
>TRBJ2-7|NA|TRBV19|NA|13
TGTGCCAGTAGCCCGGGACCCTCCTACGAGCAGTACTTC
CASSPGPSYEQYF
>TRBJ1-1|TRBD1|TRBV2|few|14
TGTGCCAGCAACACGGACAGGGAGTCCACTGAAGCTTTCTTT
CASNTDRESTEAFF
>TRBJ2-5|TRBD2|TRBV6-5|NA|15
TGTGCCAGCAGGCCCCGGACTAGCGGGGGATCGGCCCAGTACTTC
CASRPRTSGGSAQYF
>TRBJ1-2|TRBD1|TRBV29-1|few|12
TGCAGCGTGCCGACAGGGGTGGATGGCTACACCTTC
CSVPTGVDGYTF
>TRBJ2-1|TRBD1|TRBV5-1|NA|16
TGCGCCAGCAGCTTGGAAGGGGGCCGAATTCTCGATGAGCAGTTCTTC
CASSLEGGRILDEQFF
>TRBJ2-1|NA|TRBV11-1|once|16
TGTGCCAGCAGCCCCGGCGCCGGGGCGCTCATGAATGAGCAGTTCTTC
CASSPGAGALMNEQFF
>TRBJ2-2|TRBD2|TRBV4-2|NA|18
TGTGCCAGCAGCCAAGACGGGGCTTGGGGGGGGAACACCGGGGAGCTGTTTTTT
CASSQDGAWGGNTGELFF
>TRBJ2-7|NA|TRBV2|NA|14
TGTGCCAGCAGTGCACAGGGAGTTACCTACGAGCAGTACTTC
CASSAQGVTYEQYF
>TRBJ1-4|TRBD1|TRBV6-1|NA|16
TGTGCCAGCAGTGAAGCTGTCGGACAGGGAAATGAAAAACTGTTTTTT
CASSEAVGQGNEKLFF
>TRBJ1-4|NA|TRBV9|NA|16
TGTGCCAGCAGCGGGACAGCCGCAGGGGCTAATGAAAAACTGTTTTTT
CASSGTAAGANEKLFF
>TRBJ1-1|TRBD1|TRBV27|NA|15
TGTGCCAGCAGCGCCCGGGACAGGGAAGGGCCTGAAGCTTTCTTT
CASSARDREGPEAFF
>TRBJ2-7|TRBD1|TRBV28|NA|18
TGTGCCAGCAGCTCCGTTCTGGACAGGGGTGTGGGCTCCTACGAGCAGTACTTC
CASSSVLDRGVGSYEQYF
>TRBJ2-1|NA|TRBV11-2|NA|11
TGTGCCAGCAGCGAGGACAATGAGCAGTTCTTC
CASSEDNEQFF
>TRBJ2-7|NA|TRBV27|NA|15
TGTGCCAGCAGCCTCCGACAGGCGATCTCCTACGAGCAGTACTTC
CASSLRQAISYEQYF
>TRBJ2-3|TRBD2|TRBV9|NA|19
TGTGCCAGCAGCCACCCCCTCGCCAGCGGGGGGGCCGGCACAGATACGCAGTATTTT
CASSHPLASGGAGTDTQYF
>TRBJ2-7|NA|TRBV4-1|few|16
TGCGCCAGCAGCCAAGATGGAGCAGGGTCCCCCTACGAGCAGTACTTC
CASSQDGAGSPYEQYF
>TRBJ2-7|NA|TRBV4-3|NA|14
TGCGCCAGCAGCCAAGATCTTGCGACCTACGAGCAGTACTTC
CASSQDLATYEQYF
>TRBJ2-7|TRBD1|TRBV7-6|once|12
TGTGCCAGCAGCGAAGACAGGGCCGAGCAGTACTTC
CASSEDRAEQYF
>TRBJ1-1|NA|TRBV9|NA|14
TGTGCCAGCAGCGTAGGGGGCGGGCCCACTGAAGCTTTCTTT
CASSVGGGPTEAFF